Presented here are 9 T cell receptor beta chains from one specimen sequenced in a study of blood T cell repertoires in COVID-19. Assay: immunoSEQ multiplex PCR; the TCRdb copy retains only in-frame clones and omits some. In the table there are 150,000 to 200,000 clones, approximately 81% of which are singletons. The sequenced sample consisted of peripheral blood. These receptors originate from a woman aged 70-85 years with COVID-19, enrolled during active disease.

The chain carries TRBV11-2 and TRBJ2-3; 11 bases map to TRBD2. Trimming removed 5 bases from V and 7 bases from J; junction bases left unmatched: 14. This CDR3 region has 17 residues. Germline lookup yields CDR1 SGHAT and CDR2 FQNNGV. The CDR3 DNA follows: TGTGCCAGCAGCAAACTACTAGCGGGGGCGAGCAGAAATACGCAGTATTTT. Encoded protein: CASSKLLAGASRNTQYF.

The V call is TRBV29-1, the J call TRBJ2-1; the D gene is possibly TRBD1 (6 bases). This CDR3 contains 12 residues. Germline assignment: CDR1 SQVTM and CDR2 ANQGSEA. Deletions cut 4 bases from V and 9 bases from J, with 13 bases between. The CDR3 coding sequence is TGCAGCGTTGTAAGGCAGGGGTCTGAGCAGTTCTTC. This translates into CSVVRQGSEQFF.

This chain links TRBV28 with TRBJ1-2, with no clear D. The CDR3 runs 15 residues. V lost 6 bases and J lost 7, with 21 bases in between. Germline V gene data show CDR1 as MDHEN and CDR2 as SYDVKM. CDR3 residues: CASSSMSNDLSGYTF. CDR3 sequence (DNA): TGTGCCAGCAGCTCCATGTCCAACGACTTGAGTGGCTACACCTTC.

The V and J genes are TRBV11-2 and TRBJ1-5; D possibly corresponds to TRBD1 (6 bases). V lost 1 base to trimming and J lost 10 bases, with 14 bases between them. The CDR3 is 14 amino acids. Germline V CDR1 and CDR2: SGHAT, FQNNGV. CDR3 sequence (DNA): TGTGCCAGCAGCTTAGGGCAGGGGCCAAGACCCCAGCATTTT. Amino acids: CASSLGQGPRPQHF.

The chain links TRBV11-2 to TRBJ2-3, with D perhaps matching TRBD1 (6 bases). The V end was cut by 0 bases, the J end by 4 bases, with 8 bases between. The CDR3 covers 14 residues. CDR1 is SGHAT and CDR2 is FQNNGV in the germline V gene. The CDR3 is CASSLERGSDTQYF. The DNA for the CDR3 is TGTGCCAGCAGCTTAGAGAGGGGGTCAGATACGCAGTATTTT.

This chain links TRBV5-1 with TRBJ2-5; 10 bases are a match to TRBD2. J was trimmed by 5 bases and V by 5 bases; bases with no gene match: 6. Germline-derived CDR1 and CDR2 are SGHRS and YFSETQ. This CDR3 contains 14 residues. The CDR3 DNA reads TGCGCCAGCAGATCTAGCGGGGGAGGCGAGACCCAGTACTTC. It codes for CASRSSGGGETQYF.

The chain employs TRBV19 and TRBJ1-5; D unresolved. Trimming left V 7 bases short and J 6 bases short, with 13 bases between. This CDR3 is built from 13 residues. The germline gives CDR1 LNHDA, CDR2 SQIVND (reference sequence). The CDR3 is CASNNRTSQPQHF. In DNA form, the CDR3 reads TGTGCCAGTAACAACCGAACAAGTCAGCCCCAGCATTTT.

The chain joins TRBV5-5 to TRBJ1-1, with 8 nucleotides matching TRBD1. Germline V CDR1 and CDR2: SGHKS, YYEKEE (reference sequence). V dropped 4 bases and J dropped 0; count of bases not matched to a gene: 5. This CDR3 region has 15 residues. CDR3 sequence reads: CASSISQGVNTEAFF. The CDR3 nucleotides are TGTGCCAGCAGCATATCACAGGGGGTGAACACTGAAGCTTTCTTT.

The rearrangement uses TRBV2 and TRBJ2-7; D perhaps matches TRBD2 (6 bases). The CDR3 is 14 residues long. The V end lost 4 bases, the J end lost 2 bases, and 12 bases lay between the germline ends. Germline CDR1 SNHLY, CDR2 FYNNEI. In DNA form, the CDR3 reads TGTGCCAGCAGTGCCCTGGGGGGAACCTACGAGCAGTACTTC. This encodes CASSALGGTYEQYF.